This TCR beta chain was recorded in a study of cytomegalovirus exposure and HLA in healthy donors. A single count supports this clone. CDR3 size: 14 residues. Trimming cost V 8 bases and J 7 bases; bases outside gene matches: 7. Germline lookup yields CDR1 MDHEN and CDR2 SYDVKM. 60 Vbeta and 13 Jbeta primers were used in PCR. Repertoires were generated with immunoSEQ multiplex PCR, while TCRdb's copy carries only in-frame clones and drops some. The table records some 170,000 clones, more than 65% of them present only once. This rearrangement joins TRBV28 to TRBJ1-4, with 10 bases lining up with TRBD1. The sequenced sample consisted of PBMCs. The receptor comes from a man younger than 30 in good health and CMV-seropositive. CDR3 sequence (DNA): TGTGCCAGCCGGGACAGGGGTTCTAGTGAAAAACTGTTTTTT. It encodes CASRDRGSSEKLFF.